Following are 5 T cell receptor beta chains from one sample sequenced in a study of Ad26.COV2.S vaccination and SARS-CoV-2 variants. Treatment here: some 20 received Ad26.COV2.S at low or high dose, single or two shots; roughly five received placebo; per-sample allocation not given. Specimens were obtained on day 63 following the first vaccine or placebo injection. Repertoires were generated with immunoSEQ multiplex PCR, while TCRdb's copy carries only in-frame clones and drops some. The sample records hundreds of thousands of clones, 86% being singletons. The sample in question was peripheral blood, obtained in a trial of Ad26.COV2.S vaccine versus placebo. The source of these receptors is a person aged 18-65 years who received the Ad26.COV2.S COVID-19 vaccine or a placebo.

The chain combines TRBV19 with TRBJ1-6, with no clear D. In germline, CDR1 is LNHDA, CDR2 SQIVND (reference sequence). Deletions cut 3 bases from V and 0 bases from J, with 9 bases between. The CDR3 has 16 residues. This CDR3 is CASSISGSSYNSPLHF. In DNA form, the CDR3 reads TGTGCCAGTAGTATTAGCGGGAGCTCCTATAATTCACCCCTCCACTTT.

The chain carries TRBV10-1 and TRBJ1-2, with D possibly being TRBD1 (5 bases). Looked up from germline, CDR1 is WNHNN and CDR2 is SYGVQD (reference sequence). The CDR3 contains 12 residues. The V end lost 8 bases, the J end lost 3 bases, and 10 bases lay between the germline ends. Here the CDR3 reads CASPGTYYGYTF. CDR3 sequence (DNA): TGCGCCAGCCCCGGGACTTACTATGGCTACACCTTC.

Only one count was recorded for this clone. The V and J genes are TRBV29-1 and TRBJ2-1; D is uncertain. Germline CDR1 reads SQVTM; CDR2 reads ANQGSEA. The CDR3 has 12 amino acids. V was trimmed by 8 bases and J by 11 bases, leaving 19 bases between them. The CDR3 DNA is TGCAGCCCTTCAAGCCCTCTAGGGAAGCAGTTCTTC. It translates to CSPSSPLGKQFF.

The chain carries TRBV7-2 and TRBJ1-1; maybe TRBD1 (6 bases). Per germline, CDR1 SGHTA and CDR2 FQGNSA. The CDR3 is made up of 14 amino acids. The V end was cut by 6 bases, the J end by 6 bases, with 17 bases between. CDR3 nucleotides: TGTGCCAGCAGACCCCAGGGGATGACGGCTGAAGCTTTCTTT. It is translated as CASRPQGMTAEAFF.

V is TRBV5-1 and J is TRBJ1-3; no clear D. Trimming shortened V by 4 bases and J by 0 bases, and 11 bases separated the two germline ends. Germline assignment: CDR1 SGHRS and CDR2 YFSETQ. This CDR3 comprises 15 residues. CDR3 bases: TGCGCCAGCAGCGACCCTTCTGGCTCTGGAAACACCATATATTTT. It translates to CASSDPSGSGNTIYF.